These 31 T cell receptor beta chains were sequenced from one sample in a study of CD8 T cells in ankylosing spondylitis (dated by TCRdb to the late 2010s). Receptors were amplified or captured by 5' RACE. The sample was run on an Illumina HiSeq 2500. Using fastp at Q25 and MiXCR, TCRdb reprocessed the public reads and kept productive beta chains. A single entry per CDR3 protein holds the most common genes and DNA from its merged rows. The sample table holds 250,000 to 400,000 distinct CDR3 sequences, of which more than 9% were seen once. The ten largest clonotypes hold roughly a tenth of the sample. Sequencing input: blood, either unsorted or a sorted T cell fraction (not recorded which). The receptors stem from a female donor with ankylosing spondylitis or in good health (not recorded which).

The chain has TRBV9 and TRBJ1-4; tentative D call: TRBD1 (5 bases). V dropped 3 bases and J dropped 6 bases, with 15 bases sitting between them. This CDR3 spans 15 amino acids. Germline assignment: CDR1 SGDLS and CDR2 YYNGEE. The CDR3 reads CASSAGMQGYEKLFF. Written as DNA, the CDR3 is TGTGCCAGCAGCGCAGGGATGCAGGGCTATGAAAAACTGTTTTTT.

This rearrangement joins TRBV3-2 to TRBJ2-2. TRBV3-2 is noted as a pseudogene. The CDR3 is made up of 17 amino acids. CDR3 DNA sequence: TGTGCCACCTGCCAACTCCCCGGGACCGCGAACACCGGGGAGCTGTTTTTT. Amino acid sequence: CATCQLPGTANTGELFF.

The chain is built from TRBV19 and TRBJ2-2; D tentatively fits TRBD1 or TRBD2 (5 bases each). The CDR3 has 15 residues. CDR1 is LNHDA and CDR2 is SQIVND in the germline V gene (reference sequence). Trimming left V 10 bases short and J 0 bases short, with 15 bases between. The CDR3 spells CATQPGTANTGELFF. The CDR3, as DNA: TGTGCCACACAGCCCGGGACGGCGAACACCGGGGAGCTGTTTTTT.

This clonotype came up many times. The rearrangement joins TRBV10-3 to TRBJ1-5; D unresolved. CDR1 is ENHRY and CDR2 is SYGVKD in the germline V gene. The CDR3 loop spans 14 amino acids. V lost 2 bases and J 3 bases, leaving 8 bases between the germline ends. CDR3 DNA: TGTGCCATCAGTGAGGGTAACAACAATCAGCCCCAGCATTTT. Protein sequence: CAISEGNNNQPQHF.

This clonotype turned up a few times. The chain joins TRBV12-3 or TRBV12-4 to TRBJ1-3, with a possible D match to TRBD1 (6 bases). V was trimmed by 5 bases and J by 2 bases, leaving 16 bases between them. The CDR3 totals 16 residues. The CDR3 loop is CASSLTGFPPGNTIYF. The CDR3 DNA reads TGTGCCAGCAGTCTGACAGGATTCCCTCCTGGAAACACCATATATTTT.

The V call is TRBV11-3, the J call TRBJ1-5, with D possibly TRBD1 on 5 matching bases. CDR1 and CDR2 (germline): SGHNT, YENEEA. The CDR3 has 23 amino acids. V gave up 1 base and J gave up 4 bases, with 35 bases separating them. The DNA for the CDR3 is TGTGCCAGCAGCTTAGGGGGTGGGACCTGGGTGCTTGGGTTAGGTAGTATGAATCAGCCCCAGCATTTT. Its translation is CASSLGGGTWVLGLGSMNQPQHF.

This clonotype appeared many times. V gene TRBV12-3 or TRBV12-4 combines with J gene TRBJ1-3; no clear D. Trimming took off 1 base at V and 7 bases at J, with 14 bases between the two ends. CDR3 length equals 15 residues. CDR3 nucleotides: TGTGCCAGCAGTTTAGGTACACCCGCCGGGAACACCATATATTTT. Amino acids: CASSLGTPAGNTIYF.

V usage is TRBV6-1 and J usage is TRBJ2-3; 11 bases align to TRBD2. The CDR3 extends over 17 amino acids. Germline V gene data show CDR1 as MNHNS and CDR2 as SASEGT. Trimming removed 2 bases from V and 5 bases from J; junction bases left unmatched: 9. The CDR3 loop reads CASSERGSGGALDTQYF. CDR3 DNA sequence: TGTGCCAGCAGTGAAAGGGGTAGCGGGGGGGCCTTAGATACGCAGTATTTT.

In its sample, this clonotype was seen a few times. This chain links TRBV20-1 with TRBJ2-1, with D possibly being TRBD1 (6 bases). The CDR3 sequence is 16 residues long. CDR1 and CDR2 from the germline V gene are DFQATT and SNEGSKA (reference sequence). Trimming pared 3 bases from V and 1 base from J, leaving 16 bases between. CDR3 coding DNA: TGCAGTGCTAGGGACTCTACAGGGAAGTCCTACAATGAGCAGTTCTTC. Amino acids: CSARDSTGKSYNEQFF.

This clonotype was counted many times. The rearrangement joins TRBV20-1 to TRBJ1-4, with D possibly being TRBD1 (6 bases). Germline CDR1 DFQATT, CDR2 SNEGSKA (reference sequence). The CDR3 spans 14 residues. V lost 4 bases and J 5 bases, leaving 14 bases between the germline ends. This CDR3 is CSATPPGGNEKLFF. The CDR3, as DNA: TGCAGTGCTACCCCCCCGGGGGGCAATGAAAAACTGTTTTTT.

The genes are TRBV7-6 and TRBJ2-5; D unclear. The CDR3 consists of 13 residues. The ends were cut back, 3 bases at V and 0 bases at J, with 5 bases in the middle. Germline V gene sequence: CDR1 SGHVS, CDR2 FNYEAQ. The CDR3 sequence: CASSFTDQETQYF. DNA of the CDR3: TGTGCCAGCAGCTTTACAGACCAAGAGACCCAGTACTTC.

This clonotype was observed many times. The rearrangement uses TRBV5-1 and TRBJ2-1; tentatively, D is TRBD2 (5 bases). Between the trimmed V and J ends, which lost 1 base and 9 bases, there was a span of 5 bases. This CDR3 region has 11 residues. Germline V lookup: CDR1 SGHRS, CDR2 YFSETQ. CDR3 residues: CASSLSGEQFF. The CDR3, as DNA: TGCGCCAGCAGCTTGAGCGGTGAGCAGTTCTTC.

Ten or more counts support this clonotype. One end of the junction does not line up with germline, which may come from a read error. V is TRBV7-7 and J is TRBJ1-3; D might be TRBD1 (5 bases). The length of the CDR3 is 13 residues. Germline-derived CDR1 and CDR2 are SSHAT and FNYEAQ (reference sequence). The CDR3 is CASSDSPGNTIYF. CDR3 coding DNA: TGTGCTAGCAGCGACAGCCCCGGAAACACCATATATTTT.

This clonotype was detected many times. The chain joins TRBV24-1 to TRBJ2-7; either TRBD1 or TRBD2 may supply D (5 bases each). The germline CDR1 and CDR2 sequences are KGHDR and SFDVKD. Trimming took off 4 bases at V and 7 bases at J, with 10 bases between the two ends. The CDR3 has 12 amino acids. The CDR3 nucleotides read TGTGCCACCAGTGACCCGAGGGGAGAGCAGTACTTC. Translating it yields CATSDPRGEQYF.

This clonotype was seen many times. The V call is TRBV13, the J call TRBJ1-1, with a possible D match to TRBD1 (5 bases). V lost 5 bases and J lost 6, with 10 bases in between. This CDR3 comprises 12 residues. The germline V gene has CDR1 PRHDT and CDR2 FYEKMQ (reference sequence). CDR3 protein: CASSRRAPEAFF. The CDR3 region has the DNA TGTGCCAGCAGCCGCAGGGCTCCTGAAGCTTTCTTT.

This clonotype was detected ten times or more. The J gene is TRBJ1-2, the V gene TRBV20-1; a weak D match, TRBD1 (5 bases). Trimming pared 1 base from V and 5 bases from J, leaving 17 bases between. In germline, CDR1 is DFQATT, CDR2 SNEGSKA (reference sequence). The CDR3 length is 15 residues. This chain's CDR3 is CSARGGAGIGYGYTF. In DNA, the CDR3 is TGCAGTGCTAGAGGAGGGGCAGGGATAGGTTATGGCTACACCTTC.

This clonotype was seen ten or more times. V usage is TRBV6-1 and J usage is TRBJ1-1; the D is unclear. The germline V and J ends were trimmed by 6 bases and 8 bases, with 7 bases remaining between them. The CDR3 is 10 amino acids. Germline V gene sequence: CDR1 MNHNS, CDR2 SASEGT. The CDR3 nucleotides read TGTGCCAGCAGCTGGGAGGAAGCTTTCTTT. It is translated as CASSWEEAFF.

The chain links TRBV20-1 to TRBJ2-2; D is perhaps TRBD2 (6 bases). Trimming shortened V by 6 bases and J by 1 base, and 12 bases separated the two germline ends. CDR1 DFQATT and CDR2 SNEGSKA come from the germline V gene (reference sequence). The CDR3 has 14 residues. The CDR3 spells CSANVGGNTGELFF. DNA of the CDR3: TGCAGTGCCAACGTCGGGGGGAACACCGGGGAGCTGTTTTTT.

There are many counts of this clonotype. V gene TRBV28 combines with J gene TRBJ2-3; the D gene could be TRBD1 or TRBD2 (5 bases each). Between the trimmed V and J ends, which lost 7 bases and 6 bases, there was a span of 11 bases. The CDR3 is 12 residues long. Looked up from germline, CDR1 is MDHEN and CDR2 is SYDVKM. The CDR3 coding sequence is TGTGCCAGCATTGGGACGTCGGATACGCAGTATTTT. As protein: CASIGTSDTQYF.

This CDR3 reads CASSLARQGWYEQYF. The CDR3 coding sequence is TGTGCCAGCAGCTTGGCTAGACAGGGCTGGTACGAGCAGTACTTC. This chain uses TRBV5-6 with TRBJ2-7, with 7 bases aligning to TRBD1. CDR3 size: 15 residues. The V gene's germline CDR1 is SGHDT and CDR2 YYEEEE. V lost 0 bases and J lost 4; bases outside the gene matches: 7.

This clonotype was found many times. This rearrangement joins TRBV6-1 to TRBJ2-2; D ambiguous. This CDR3 is 15 amino acids long. The V gene's germline CDR1 is MNHNS and CDR2 SASEGT. V was trimmed by 2 bases and J by 5 bases, leaving 12 bases between them. The DNA of the CDR3 is TGTGCCAGCAGTGAAATGCGTGGCCTAACCGGGGAGCTGTTTTTT. This sequence encodes CASSEMRGLTGELFF.

This clonotype has just a few counts. The chain carries TRBV3-1 and TRBJ2-1; weak D call: TRBD2 (6 bases). This CDR3 has 14 amino acids. Trimming removed 2 bases at V and 4 bases at J, with 9 bases between. CDR1 is LGHDT and CDR2 is YNNKEL in the germline V gene (reference sequence). The CDR3 bases are TGTGCCAGCAGCCAATTGAGCGGGTACAATGAGCAGTTCTTC. Residues: CASSQLSGYNEQFF.

Ten or more counts support this clonotype. The chain carries TRBV6-5 and TRBJ1-2; D is undetermined. V was cut by 2 bases and J by 8 bases, with 12 bases left in between. This CDR3 is built from 13 residues. Germline V gene sequence: CDR1 MNHEY, CDR2 SVGAGI. The chain's CDR3 is CASSYINVGGYTF. The CDR3 coding sequence is TGTGCCAGCAGTTACATTAATGTTGGAGGCTACACCTTC.

There are a few counts of this clonotype. One junction end does not reproduce the germline sequence, and a read error may be involved. The chain employs TRBV7-9 and TRBJ2-5; D could derive from TRBD1 or TRBD2 (5 bases each). CDR3 length equals 15 residues. Germline V lookup: CDR1 SEHNR, CDR2 FQNEAQ (reference sequence). DNA for the CDR3: TGTGACAGCAGCTTAGAGCCAGGGAGAAAAGAGACCCAGTACTTC. Its protein product is CDSSLEPGRKETQYF.

This chain uses TRBV14 with TRBJ2-7; 7 nucleotides agree with TRBD2. CDR1 is SGHDN, CDR2 FVKESK, per germline. After removal of 1 base from V and 6 bases from J, the junction contained 3 bases not matched to a gene. This CDR3 contains 13 residues. The CDR3 bases are TGTGCCAGCAGCCAAGTACCGGGAGGCGAGCAGTACTTC. It specifies CASSQVPGGEQYF.

On this clonotype itself: A much more abundant neighbour one base away suggests this may be a read error. The chain combines TRBV20-1 with TRBJ1-1, with 7 bases fitting TRBD1. V shed 4 bases, J shed 5 bases, and the junction held 16 bases outside the gene matches. CDR1 DFQATT and CDR2 SNEGSKA come from the germline V gene (reference sequence). This CDR3 comprises 16 residues. The CDR3 here is CSATQTGTPSRTEAFF. The CDR3 DNA reads as TGCAGTGCTACACAGACAGGGACCCCTTCCCGGACTGAAGCTTTCTTT.

The chain combines TRBV20-1 with TRBJ1-4, with D perhaps TRBD1 (5 bases). Germline V gives CDR1 DFQATT, CDR2 SNEGSKA (reference sequence). Trimming removed 6 bases at V and 7 bases at J, with 15 bases between. The CDR3 totals 13 residues. The CDR3 sequence: CSAPRGGGEKLFF. The CDR3 coding sequence is TGCAGTGCCCCACGGGGCGGGGGTGAAAAACTGTTTTTT.

In its sample, this clonotype was seen a few times. The rearrangement links TRBV6-2 or TRBV6-3 to TRBJ2-2, with 9 bases that match TRBD1. This CDR3 spans 18 amino acids. V gave up 4 bases and J gave up 6 bases; unmatched junction bases: 15. Germline V CDR1 and CDR2: MNHEY, SVGEGT. CDR3 sequence (DNA): TGTGCCAGCAGTTTTCTTCACGGGACAGGGTACTTGGCCGGGGAGCTGTTTTTT. It codes for CASSFLHGTGYLAGELFF.

This clonotype was counted at least ten times. The chain joins TRBV5-1 to TRBJ1-1; D not resolved. CDR1 is SGHRS, CDR2 YFSETQ, per germline. The CDR3 totals 13 residues. V was cut by 2 bases and J by 3 bases, with 8 bases left in between. CDR3 protein: CASSFGGYTEAFF. The CDR3, as DNA: TGCGCCAGCAGCTTTGGAGGGTACACTGAAGCTTTCTTT.

This chain joins TRBV12-3 or TRBV12-4 and TRBJ2-7, with TRBD1 identical over 12 bases. This CDR3 is built from 15 residues. V gave up 6 bases and J gave up 0 bases; unmatched junction bases: 3. The CDR3 DNA reads TGTGCCAGCAGAGCGGGACAGGGGGCCTCCTACGAGCAGTACTTC. Its protein product is CASRAGQGASYEQYF.

In its sample, this clonotype was seen a few times. The chain links TRBV14 to TRBJ2-7; the D gene is possibly TRBD1 (6 bases). The germline V gene encodes CDR1 SGHDN and CDR2 FVKESK. V was cut by 2 bases and J by 6 bases, with 17 bases left in between. The length of the CDR3 is 15 residues. The CDR3 here is CASSQIRAGAREQYF. Written as DNA, the CDR3 is TGTGCCAGCAGCCAAATTCGTGCAGGGGCACGCGAGCAGTACTTC.